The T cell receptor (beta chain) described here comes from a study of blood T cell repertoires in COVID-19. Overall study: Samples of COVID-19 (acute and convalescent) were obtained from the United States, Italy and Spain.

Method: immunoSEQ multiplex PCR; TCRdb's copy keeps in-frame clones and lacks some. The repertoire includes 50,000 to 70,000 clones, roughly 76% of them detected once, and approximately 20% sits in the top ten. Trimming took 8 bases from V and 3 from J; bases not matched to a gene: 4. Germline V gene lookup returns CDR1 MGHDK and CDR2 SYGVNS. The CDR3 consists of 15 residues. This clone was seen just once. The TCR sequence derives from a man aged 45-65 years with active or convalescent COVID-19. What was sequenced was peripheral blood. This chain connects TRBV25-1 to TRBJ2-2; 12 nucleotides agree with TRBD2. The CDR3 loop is CASLAGGPDTGELFF. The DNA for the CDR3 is TGTGCCAGCCTAGCGGGAGGGCCGGACACCGGGGAGCTGTTTTTT. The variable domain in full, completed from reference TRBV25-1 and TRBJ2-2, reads EADIYQTPRYLVIGTGKKITLECSQTMGHDKMYWYQQDPGMELHLIHYSYGVNSTEKGDLSSESTVSRIRTEHFPLTLESARPSHTSQYLCASLAGGPDTGELFFGEGSRLTVL.